The 30 T cell receptor beta chains given below trace back to one sample, sequenced in a study of T cells in Graves' hyperthyroidism and ophthalmopathy (dated by TCRdb to between 2018 and 2020). The library was generated by multiplex PCR. The data were produced on an Illumina HiSeq 2000. The TCR beta CDR3 regions were amplified from RNA transcripts. For the first round of RT-PCR on the TCR CDR3, the HTBI primer set was used together with the Qiagen OneStep RT-PCR kit. TCRdb reprocessing: public reads trimmed at Q25 with fastp, clones called with MiXCR, in-frame beta chains kept. When rows share a CDR3 protein, they turn into one entry using the most common DNA and genes. The sample has about 600,000 distinct CDR3 sequences on record, about a sixth of them singletons. The leading ten clones occupy 2.5% to 4% of the sample. The sequencing input was blood. The receptors stem from a woman in her thirties or forties with Graves' ophthalmopathy.

DNA of the CDR3: TGTGCCAGCAGCTTCGGTACTGCTAACCAAGAGACCCAGTACTTC. Translation: CASSFGTANQETQYF. The V and J genes are TRBV7-9 and TRBJ2-5; no reliable D call. Germline assignment: CDR1 SEHNR and CDR2 FQNEAQ (reference sequence). CDR3 size: 15 residues. Deletions cut 3 bases from V and 0 bases from J, with 11 bases between.

This clonotype was recorded many times. The chain links TRBV20-1 to TRBJ2-5; TRBD1 is a possible D gene (6 bases). Per the germline V gene, CDR1 is DFQATT and CDR2 is SNEGSKA (reference sequence). V was pared by 0 bases and J by 4 bases, with 12 bases between. The CDR3 runs to 14 residues. The CDR3: CSARDRQGRETQYF. The CDR3 region has the DNA TGCAGTGCTAGAGATCGGCAGGGGCGAGAGACCCAGTACTTC.

This clonotype was seen many times. The chain uses TRBV9 and TRBJ2-5; no clear D gene. V lost 6 bases and J lost 2, with 20 bases in between. CDR1 and CDR2 from the germline V gene are SGDLS and YYNGEE. This CDR3 has 16 amino acids. The CDR3: CASTPSGSVGQETQYF. CDR3 DNA: TGTGCCAGCACCCCCTCCGGGTCGGTGGGGCAAGAGACCCAGTACTTC.

This clonotype was counted only a few times. The chain employs TRBV29-1 and TRBJ1-1; no reliable D call. Germline CDR1 and CDR2: SQVTM and ANQGSEA. V was pared by 3 bases and J by 0 bases, with 8 bases between. The CDR3 length is 13 residues. The CDR3 loop is CSVELSLNTEAFF. DNA of the CDR3: TGCAGCGTTGAGCTGTCCCTGAACACTGAAGCTTTCTTT.

The chain is built from TRBV29-1 and TRBJ2-1; maybe TRBD1 (5 bases). The V end lost 4 bases, the J end lost 4 bases, and 11 bases lay between the germline ends. CDR3 size: 13 residues. Germline V gene lookup returns CDR1 SQVTM and CDR2 ANQGSEA. The CDR3 nucleotides are TGCAGCGTTGTCCGGACACATTACAATGAGCAGTTCTTC. The encoded protein is CSVVRTHYNEQFF.

CDR3 protein: CASSSPGGDQPQHF. The DNA of the CDR3 is TGTGCCAGCAGCTCCCCGGGGGGAGATCAGCCCCAGCATTTT. V and J are TRBV11-2 and TRBJ1-5; tentatively, D is TRBD1 (5 bases). Trimming left V 4 bases short and J 5 bases short, with 12 bases between. Germline CDR1 is SGHAT and CDR2 is FQNNGV. CDR3 size: 14 residues.

To note about this clonotype: A junction boundary mismatches the germline segment, possibly from a read error. The chain employs TRBV24-1 and TRBJ2-3; D gene uncertain. This CDR3 contains 15 residues. Germline lookup yields CDR1 KGHDR and CDR2 SFDVKD. The CDR3 coding sequence is TGTGCCAGCAGTTTTCTCGATTCTAGCACAGATACGCAGTATTTT. Protein sequence: CASSFLDSSTDTQYF.

At least ten counts were recorded for this clonotype. The DNA of the CDR3 is TGTGCCAGCAGTTTATTTGATAGCACAGATACGCAGTATTTT. This sequence encodes CASSLFDSTDTQYF. V is TRBV28 and J is TRBJ2-3; D unclear. Trimming pared 1 base from V and 0 bases from J, leaving 5 bases between. CDR1 is MDHEN, CDR2 SYDVKM, per germline. This CDR3 contains 14 residues.

Many counts were recorded for this clonotype. The chain has TRBV5-1 and TRBJ2-2; no clear D. V was pared by 4 bases and J by 2 bases, with 9 bases between. The CDR3 covers 14 residues. CDR1 and CDR2 (germline): SGHRS, YFSETQ. The CDR3 nucleotides are TGCGCCAGCAGCGTACTCCTTAACACCGGGGAGCTGTTTTTT. Encoded protein: CASSVLLNTGELFF. Full variable domain (outside the CDR3, taken from reference TRBV5-1 and TRBJ2-2): KAGVTQTPRYLIKTRGQQVTLSCSPISGHRSVSWYQQTPGQGLQFLFEYFSETQRNKGNFPGRFSGRQFSNSRSEMNVSTLELGDSALYLCASSVLLNTGELFFGEGSRLTVL.

This clonotype showed up many times. This sequence joins TRBV3-1 and TRBJ2-3; 9 bases are shared with TRBD2. There are 17 residues in the CDR3. Germline CDR1 LGHDT, CDR2 YNNKEL (reference sequence). The junction had 11 bases not matched to a gene; V was cut back by 3 bases and J by 4 bases. The CDR3 here is CASSQPGGLARSDTQYF. In DNA form, the CDR3 reads TGTGCCAGCAGCCAGCCCGGGGGACTAGCTAGGTCAGATACGCAGTATTTT.

This clonotype was counted ten times or more. The chain links TRBV11-2 to TRBJ2-7, with D perhaps assigned TRBD1 or TRBD2 (5 bases each). The CDR3 totals 15 residues. Deletions cut 5 bases from V and 0 bases from J, with 14 bases between. The germline V gene has CDR1 SGHAT and CDR2 FQNNGV. DNA of the CDR3: TGTGCCAGCAGCGTGGGACGGTCGGGCTCCTACGAGCAGTACTTC. Its translation: CASSVGRSGSYEQYF.

The chain has TRBV7-8 and TRBJ1-2; 9 bases line up with TRBD1. The V segment lost 6 bases and the J segment 2 bases; nucleotides outside the gene matches: 10. The CDR3 runs 16 residues. Germline V gene lookup returns CDR1 SGHVS and CDR2 FQNEAQ. The CDR3 DNA reads TGTGCCAGCAGTCAAGCTACCGGGACAGGGAACTATGGCTACACCTTC. It yields the protein CASSQATGTGNYGYTF.

The V call is TRBV2, the J call TRBJ1-2, with TRBD1 matching 10 bases. V was clipped by 2 bases and J by 6 bases; unmatched bases: 15. Germline values: CDR1 SNHLY, CDR2 FYNNEI. The CDR3 has 18 amino acids. For the CDR3, the DNA is TGTGCCAGCAGTGAATTTACCGGGACAGGGGACGTCGGCCATGGCTACACCTTC. It is translated as CASSEFTGTGDVGHGYTF. The full variable domain, rest sourced from reference TRBV2 and TRBJ1-2, is EPEVTQTPSHQVTQMGQEVILRCVPISNHLYFYWYRQILGQKVEFLVSFYNNEISEKSEIFDDQFSVERPDGSNFTLKIRSTKLEDSAMYFCASSEFTGTGDVGHGYTFGSGTRLTVV.

This clonotype was counted ten times or more. Here the CDR3 reads CASKDRGVYTEAFF. The CDR3 DNA sequence: TGTGCCAGCAAGGACAGGGGGGTATATACTGAAGCTTTCTTT. The rearrangement uses TRBV2 and TRBJ1-1, with 10 bases aligning to TRBD1. The CDR3 sequence is 14 residues long. Germline CDR1 SNHLY, CDR2 FYNNEI. V lost 7 bases to trimming and J lost 5 bases; unmatched junction nucleotides: 7.

The chain employs TRBV7-9 and TRBJ1-4; 10 bases line up with TRBD1. The CDR3 runs 15 residues. The J segment lost 4 bases and the V segment lost 5 bases, leaving 4 bases of the junction unmatched. From germline, CDR1 is SEHNR and CDR2 FQNEAQ (reference sequence). The CDR3 spells CASSPGTGVNEKLFF. The DNA of the CDR3 is TGTGCCAGCAGCCCCGGGACAGGGGTTAATGAAAAACTGTTTTTT.

This clonotype was counted many times. The chain carries TRBV6-1 and TRBJ1-3; 8 bases map to TRBD1. CDR3 length: 16 residues. Per germline, CDR1 MNHNS and CDR2 SASEGT. V lost 5 bases and J lost 3; bases outside the gene matches: 9. CDR3 residues: CASSSNGQGDGNTIYF. CDR3 coding DNA: TGTGCCAGCAGTTCAAATGGACAGGGTGATGGAAACACCATATATTTT.

This clonotype appeared a few times. The genes are TRBV9 and TRBJ2-1, with TRBD2 identical over 9 bases. The CDR3 runs to 15 residues. Germline CDR1 is SGDLS and CDR2 is YYNGEE. Trimming took 0 bases from V and 9 from J; bases not matched to a gene: 7. The CDR3 DNA sequence: TGTGCCAGCAGCGTAGGGAGCGGGACTAGCTCTGAGCAGTTCTTC. Residues: CASSVGSGTSSEQFF.

This clonotype has a handful of counts. The CDR3 nucleotides are TGTGCCAGCAGCCGGGACAGGGGGCAGGGTGGCTACACCTTC. It is translated as CASSRDRGQGGYTF. V is TRBV9 and J is TRBJ1-2; 12 bases line up with TRBD1. Germline lookup yields CDR1 SGDLS and CDR2 YYNGEE. Unmatched junction bases numbered 5, after V lost 4 bases and J lost 7 bases. CDR3 length: 14 amino acids.

This clonotype was picked up many times. The rearrangement joins TRBV20-1 to TRBJ2-7; no clear D gene. The germline V and J ends were trimmed by 0 bases and 0 bases, with 6 bases remaining between them. CDR1 and CDR2 from the germline V gene are DFQATT and SNEGSKA (reference sequence). This CDR3 has 13 amino acids. The DNA for the CDR3 is TGCAGTGCTAGAGACAGGCTCTCCTACGAGCAGTACTTC. Translating gives CSARDRLSYEQYF.

In this sample, this clonotype turned up a few times. The V call is TRBV9, the J call TRBJ2-1; no clear D. V was clipped by 3 bases and J by 7 bases, with 11 bases between them. This CDR3 spans 13 amino acids. CDR1 SGDLS and CDR2 YYNGEE come from the germline V gene. CDR3 sequence: CASSDHSSNEQFF. The CDR3 DNA is TGTGCCAGCAGCGACCATTCGTCGAATGAGCAGTTCTTC.

Many counts were recorded for this clonotype. CDR3 sequence reads: CASSFASGGNEQFF. The CDR3 nucleotides are TGCGCCAGCAGCTTCGCTTCGGGGGGCAATGAGCAGTTCTTC. The chain combines TRBV5-1 with TRBJ2-1, with 7 nucleotides matching TRBD2. This CDR3 contains 14 residues. The germline V gene encodes CDR1 SGHRS and CDR2 YFSETQ. Trimming at V came to 2 bases and at J to 6 bases, leaving 5 bases not matched to a gene.

This clonotype was observed a few times. This chain connects TRBV29-1 to TRBJ2-5; D possibly uses TRBD1 or TRBD2 (5 bases each). The CDR3 has 13 residues. Germline CDR1 and CDR2: SQVTM and ANQGSEA. Trimming pared 5 bases from V and 3 bases from J, leaving 13 bases between. The CDR3 is CSVPGRNEETQYF. CDR3 nucleotides: TGCAGCGTTCCGGGACGGAACGAAGAGACCCAGTACTTC.

The V call is TRBV5-1, the J call TRBJ2-7, with 7 positions matching TRBD2. V shed 0 bases, J shed 4 bases, and the junction held 4 bases outside the gene matches. The germline V gene encodes CDR1 SGHRS and CDR2 YFSETQ. The CDR3 totals 14 residues. The CDR3 here is CASSLEGLLYEQYF. CDR3 coding DNA: TGCGCCAGCAGCTTGGAGGGACTACTATACGAGCAGTACTTC.

The chain couples TRBV7-3 to TRBJ2-5, with 9 bases aligning to TRBD2. Germline assignment: CDR1 SGHTA and CDR2 FQGTGA. This CDR3 spans 14 amino acids. V lost 1 base and J lost 5; bases outside the gene matches: 2. The CDR3 reads CASSLSGRGETQYF. The CDR3 region has the DNA TGTGCCAGCAGCTTAAGCGGGAGGGGGGAGACCCAGTACTTC. Drawing the rest from reference TRBV7-3 and TRBJ2-5, the complete variable domain is GAGVSQTPSNKVTEKGKYVELRCDPISGHTALYWYRQSLGQGPEFLIYFQGTGAADDSGLPNDRFFAVRPEGSVSTLKIQRTERGDSAVYLCASSLSGRGETQYFGPGTRLLVL.

This clonotype was picked up many times. This chain links TRBV3-1 with TRBJ1-5; TRBD1 is a possible D gene (5 bases). This CDR3 has 16 amino acids. With 0 bases removed from V and 6 bases from J, the gap between germline ends came to 15 bases. Per germline, CDR1 LGHDT and CDR2 YNNKEL (reference sequence). The CDR3 nucleotides read TGTGCCAGCAGCCAAGACCTAGGAGCAGGGTCTCAGCCCCAGCATTTT. This gives the protein CASSQDLGAGSQPQHF.

This clonotype was picked up a small number of times. At one boundary the junction diverges from the germline segment, which might be a read error. This sequence joins TRBV12-5 and TRBJ2-1; D is perhaps TRBD2 (7 bases). The CDR3 length is 16 residues. The germline V gene has CDR1 LGHNT and CDR2 FRNRAP. The CDR3 loop reads CASGLRGALSYNEQLF. CDR3 DNA sequence: TGTGCTAGTGGTTTGCGGGGGGCCCTCTCCTACAATGAGCAGCTCTTC.

V and J are TRBV20-1 and TRBJ2-1; D is unclear. The V and J ends lost 4 bases and 4 bases respectively, with 14 bases between them. Germline V gene sequence: CDR1 DFQATT, CDR2 SNEGSKA (reference sequence). The CDR3 has 14 residues. The CDR3 is CSAIDSLSYNEQFF. CDR3 DNA: TGCAGTGCTATCGACTCCCTATCTTACAATGAGCAGTTCTTC.

This clonotype was seen many times. The chain couples TRBV20-1 to TRBJ2-3; perhaps D is TRBD1 or TRBD2 (8 bases each). CDR3 length: 15 residues. The germline CDR1 and CDR2 sequences are DFQATT and SNEGSKA (reference sequence). Trimming shortened V by 6 bases and J by 2 bases, and 18 bases separated the two germline ends. The CDR3 is CSAQQGGLDTDTQYF. CDR3 nucleotides: TGCAGTGCCCAACAGGGGGGACTAGACACAGATACGCAGTATTTT.

This clonotype has at least ten counts. The chain carries TRBV12-3 or TRBV12-4 and TRBJ1-1; TRBD1 matches 10 bases. The CDR3 runs 14 residues. Trimming took 6 bases from V and 8 from J; bases not matched to a gene: 9. CDR3 sequence: CASRGQGLSGEAFF. The CDR3 DNA sequence: TGTGCCAGCAGGGGACAGGGGCTTTCCGGAGAAGCTTTCTTT.

This rearrangement joins TRBV19 to TRBJ2-1, with 9 bases aligning to TRBD1. The CDR3 covers 14 residues. V shed 6 bases, J shed 5 bases, and the junction held 5 bases outside the gene matches. CDR1 is LNHDA and CDR2 is SQIVND in the germline V gene (reference sequence). The CDR3, as DNA: TGTGCCAGTAGACAGGGGGCCGGGAACAATGAGCAGTTCTTC. It is translated as CASRQGAGNNEQFF.